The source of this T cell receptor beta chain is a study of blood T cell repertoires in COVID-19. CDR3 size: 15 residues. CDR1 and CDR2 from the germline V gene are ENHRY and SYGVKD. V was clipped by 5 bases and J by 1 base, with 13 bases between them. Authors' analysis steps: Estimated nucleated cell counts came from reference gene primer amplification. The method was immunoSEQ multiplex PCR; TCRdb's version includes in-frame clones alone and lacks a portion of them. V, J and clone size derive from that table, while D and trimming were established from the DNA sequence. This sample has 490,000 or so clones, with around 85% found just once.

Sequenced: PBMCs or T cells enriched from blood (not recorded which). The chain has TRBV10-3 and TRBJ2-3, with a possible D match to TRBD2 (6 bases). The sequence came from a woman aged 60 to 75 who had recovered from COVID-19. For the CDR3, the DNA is TGTGCCATCAGTCCCGGAGGGGCGGGCACAGATACGCAGTATTTT. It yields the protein CAISPGGAGTDTQYF.